The 29 T cell receptor beta chains reported below all come from one sample, sequenced in a study of cytomegalovirus exposure and HLA in healthy donors. The PCR contained 60 Vbeta and 13 Jbeta primers. The method was immunoSEQ multiplex PCR; TCRdb's version includes in-frame clones alone and lacks a portion of them. The table includes some 91,000 clones, roughly 75% detected once. The sample was PBMCs. The receptor source for this set is a woman aged 55-70 years in good health and CMV-seronegative.

The rearrangement joins TRBV7-9 to TRBJ2-5; tentative D call: TRBD2 (5 bases). The CDR3 contains 13 residues. In germline, CDR1 is SEHNR, CDR2 FQNEAQ (reference sequence). V gave up 7 bases and J gave up 5 bases, with 14 bases separating them. The CDR3 DNA reads TGTGCCAGCACTGCCGCGGGTGAGGAGACCCAGTACTTC. Translation gives CASTAAGEETQYF. The complete variable domain, with remaining parts taken from reference TRBV7-9 and TRBJ2-5, reads DTGVSQNPRHKITKRGQNVTFRCDPISEHNRLYWYRQTLGQGPEFLTYFQNEAQLEKSRLLSDRFSAERPKGSFSTLEIQRTEQGDSAMYLCASTAAGEETQYFGPGTRLLVL.

This clone was detected only a few times. V is TRBV6-5 and J is TRBJ1-2, with D hard to call. This CDR3 has 13 residues. V was cut by 5 bases and J by 7 bases, with 14 bases left in between. Per germline, CDR1 MNHEY and CDR2 SVGAGI. In DNA, the CDR3 is TGTGCCAGCAGTACGGGGATAGCTGGTGGCTACACCTTC. Its protein product is CASSTGIAGGYTF.

This chain joins TRBV15 and TRBJ2-1; 8 positions match TRBD2. The CDR3 totals 15 residues. The germline V gene has CDR1 LNHNV and CDR2 YYDKDF (reference sequence). Unmatched junction bases numbered 4, after V lost 0 bases and J lost 6 bases. This chain's CDR3 is CATSRESGSSNEQFF. The CDR3 DNA reads TGTGCCACCAGCAGAGAGAGCGGGAGTAGCAATGAGCAGTTCTTC.

The chain is built from TRBV27 and TRBJ2-1; D not resolved. The germline V and J ends were trimmed by 1 base and 5 bases, with 9 bases remaining between them. This CDR3 region has 14 residues. Germline-derived CDR1 and CDR2 are MNHEY and SMNVEV (reference sequence). The CDR3 sequence: CASSLFNADNEQFF. In nucleotides, the CDR3 is TGTGCCAGCAGTTTATTCAACGCAGACAATGAGCAGTTCTTC.

This chain links TRBV11-2 with TRBJ2-2; 11 bases are a match to TRBD2. Per germline, CDR1 SGHAT and CDR2 FQNNGV. V lost 5 bases, J lost 1 base, and 3 bases stayed unmatched. The CDR3 loop spans 16 amino acids. CDR3 coding DNA: TGTGCCAGCAGCACTAGCGGGGGAGTGAACACCGGGGAGCTGTTTTTT. Its translation: CASSTSGGVNTGELFF. Full variable domain (missing parts from reference TRBV11-2 and TRBJ2-2): EAGVAQSPRYKIIEKRQSVAFWCNPISGHATLYWYQQILGQGPKLLIQFQNNGVVDDSQLPKDRFSAERLKGVDSTLKIQPAKLEDSAVYLCASSTSGGVNTGELFFGEGSRLTVL.

V and J are TRBV19 and TRBJ1-1, with no clear D. V gave up 0 bases and J gave up 5 bases, with 7 bases separating them. Germline CDR1 reads LNHDA; CDR2 reads SQIVND (reference sequence). This CDR3 is built from 13 residues. The CDR3 sequence: CASSIDRKTEAFF. CDR3 bases: TGTGCCAGTAGTATAGACAGGAAAACTGAAGCTTTCTTT.

This clone has just a few counts. The chain is built from TRBV7-7 and TRBJ1-4; 7 bases match TRBD1. In germline, CDR1 is SSHAT, CDR2 FNYEAQ (reference sequence). V shed 1 base, J shed 2 bases, and the junction held 22 bases outside the gene matches. This CDR3 is built from 22 residues. Written as DNA, the CDR3 is TGTGCCAGCAGCTTAGGGGGGACAGCCGTATTTGGGGTTTTGGGTACTAATGAAAAACTGTTTTTT. This encodes CASSLGGTAVFGVLGTNEKLFF.

The chain couples TRBV12-5 to TRBJ1-5; maybe TRBD1 (5 bases). CDR3 size: 13 residues. The V end lost 5 bases, the J end lost 7 bases, and 12 bases lay between the germline ends. Germline V gene sequence: CDR1 LGHNT, CDR2 FRNRAP. The CDR3 DNA is TGTGCTAGTGGTGAGCAGGGATTCCAGCCCCAGCATTTT. Protein sequence: CASGEQGFQPQHF.

The chain links TRBV19 to TRBJ2-5; no clear D gene. This CDR3 is 13 amino acids long. Germline V lookup: CDR1 LNHDA, CDR2 SQIVND (reference sequence). The V and J ends lost 4 bases and 4 bases respectively, with 10 bases between them. CDR3 nucleotide sequence: TGTGCCAGTAGTACAAACTACGGAGAGACCCAGTACTTC. This translates into CASSTNYGETQYF.

The chain couples TRBV7-9 to TRBJ1-1; 7 nucleotides line up with TRBD1. V was pared by 5 bases and J by 3 bases, with 6 bases of the junction left unmatched. Germline-derived CDR1 and CDR2 are SEHNR and FQNEAQ (reference sequence). The CDR3 consists of 14 residues. The CDR3 nucleotides read TGTGCCAGCAGCGTCAGACAGGGATACACTGAAGCTTTCTTT. Its translation is CASSVRQGYTEAFF.

This sequence joins TRBV7-7 and TRBJ2-3; the match to TRBD2 covers 9 bases. The V gene's germline CDR1 is SSHAT and CDR2 FNYEAQ (reference sequence). The V gene end was trimmed by 5 bases and the J gene end by 6 bases; junction bases not matched to a gene: 9. The CDR3 runs 15 residues. CDR3 nucleotides: TGTGCCAGCAGCGCCACGGGACTAGCCGGCGATACGCAGTATTTT. Its translation: CASSATGLAGDTQYF.

V gene TRBV9 combines with J gene TRBJ2-1, with TRBD1 as a possible D gene (5 bases). Per germline, CDR1 SGDLS and CDR2 YYNGEE. The CDR3 sequence is 14 residues long. The ends were cut back, 4 bases at V and 5 bases at J, with 13 bases in the middle. CDR3 protein: CASSPPDKDNEQFF. The CDR3 coding sequence is TGTGCCAGCAGCCCCCCGGACAAGGACAATGAGCAGTTCTTC.

The J gene is TRBJ2-7, the V gene TRBV4-1, with TRBD2 identical over 10 bases. Germline lookup yields CDR1 MGHRA and CDR2 YSYEKL. Trimming took 4 bases from V and 3 from J; bases not matched to a gene: 15. This CDR3 region has 18 residues. DNA of the CDR3: TGCGCCAGCAGCCGAGAGTACCTGGGGGCTAGCGGGAGCTACGAGCAGTACTTC. Its translation: CASSREYLGASGSYEQYF.

The V gene is TRBV6-5, the J gene TRBJ2-1; 8 nucleotides align to TRBD2. V shed 5 bases and J 4 bases; nucleotides not matched to a gene: 7. This CDR3 is 15 amino acids long. The germline V gene encodes CDR1 MNHEY and CDR2 SVGAGI. The CDR3 nucleotides read TGTGCCAGCAGTCCTCTCGAGCGGGAGTACAATGAGCAGTTCTTC. Translating it yields CASSPLEREYNEQFF.

This chain connects TRBV5-4 to TRBJ2-5, with TRBD2 matching over 14 bases. The CDR3 spans 16 residues. V shed 0 bases and J 4 bases; nucleotides not matched to a gene: 2. The germline CDR1 and CDR2 sequences are SGHNT and YYREEE (reference sequence). CDR3 DNA: TGTGCCAGCAGCTTGGCCGGGACTAGCGGGGGAGAGACCCAGTACTTC. Amino acid sequence: CASSLAGTSGGETQYF.

The rearrangement links TRBV19 to TRBJ1-5; TRBD1 matches 9 bases. The CDR3 spans 17 residues. Unmatched junction bases numbered 9, after V lost 6 bases and J lost 0 bases. Germline V gene lookup returns CDR1 LNHDA and CDR2 SQIVND (reference sequence). As DNA, the CDR3 is TGTGCCAGTAGGAAGCGGGACAGGGTGTATAGCAATCAGCCCCAGCATTTT. Its protein product is CASRKRDRVYSNQPQHF.

This chain joins TRBV15 and TRBJ1-2; 11 bases align to TRBD1. Germline-derived CDR1 and CDR2 are LNHNV and YYDKDF (reference sequence). The CDR3 consists of 17 residues. V lost 2 bases, J lost 1 base, and 6 bases stayed unmatched. For the CDR3, the DNA is TGTGCCACCAGCAGAACTCGGGACAGGGGGTTTAACTATGGCTACACCTTC. It yields the protein CATSRTRDRGFNYGYTF.

V is TRBV9 and J is TRBJ2-5; 9 bases match TRBD1. Trimming cost V 0 bases and J 5 bases; bases outside gene matches: 5. There are 15 residues in the CDR3. Germline lookup yields CDR1 SGDLS and CDR2 YYNGEE. CDR3: CASSVDPTGGETQYF. The CDR3 DNA follows: TGTGCCAGCAGCGTAGACCCGACAGGGGGTGAGACCCAGTACTTC.

In this sample, this clone turned up a few times. V is TRBV9 and J is TRBJ2-1; D not resolved. The CDR3 runs to 14 residues. Trimming removed 4 bases from V and 5 bases from J, with 13 bases in between. Germline assignment: CDR1 SGDLS and CDR2 YYNGEE. The CDR3 bases are TGTGCCAGCAGCCCCCGACGGGTGGACAATGAGCAGTTCTTC. Protein: CASSPRRVDNEQFF.

V gene TRBV6-1 combines with J gene TRBJ1-2; 7 positions agree with TRBD1. CDR3 length equals 13 residues. From germline, CDR1 is MNHNS and CDR2 SASEGT. Germline trimming cut 6 bases from V and 2 bases from J; bases unmatched to any gene: 3. The CDR3 region is CASRPGQNYGYTF. Written as DNA, the CDR3 is TGTGCCAGCAGACCGGGACAGAACTATGGCTACACCTTC.

This clone has just a few counts. The chain uses TRBV28 and TRBJ1-5; TRBD1 agrees at 9 bases. CDR3 length: 14 residues. V lost 9 bases to trimming and J lost 6 bases; unmatched junction nucleotides: 9. The germline V gene encodes CDR1 MDHEN and CDR2 SYDVKM. The DNA of the CDR3 is TGTGCCAGTAGAGGGACAGGGTCGCTTCAGCCCCAGCATTTT. The encoded protein is CASRGTGSLQPQHF.

The CDR3 spells CASSLAGATEAFF. DNA of the CDR3: TGCGCCAGCAGCTTGGCAGGGGCCACTGAAGCTTTCTTT. The V and J genes are TRBV5-1 and TRBJ1-1; maybe TRBD1 (6 bases). The germline CDR1 and CDR2 sequences are SGHRS and YFSETQ. The CDR3 contains 13 residues. The ends were cut back, 0 bases at V and 4 bases at J, with 7 bases in the middle.

The chain employs TRBV7-2 and TRBJ1-1, with D perhaps matching TRBD1 (5 bases). Trimming stripped 5 bases from V and 0 bases from J, with 10 bases between. Germline V gene sequence: CDR1 SGHTA, CDR2 FQGNSA. This CDR3 is 14 amino acids long. CDR3 coding DNA: TGTGCCAGCAGCCCCCAGGGTCTGAACACTGAAGCTTTCTTT. It encodes CASSPQGLNTEAFF.

The gene calls are TRBV4-3 and TRBJ2-6; possibly TRBD2 for D (5 bases). The length of the CDR3 is 16 residues. Germline lookup yields CDR1 LGHNA and CDR2 YSLEER. V was clipped by 4 bases and J by 2 bases, with 12 bases between them. The CDR3 loop is CASSPDRGTGANVLTF. CDR3 in DNA: TGCGCCAGCAGCCCCGACCGAGGGACTGGGGCCAACGTCCTGACTTTC.

As for this clone: Other DNA sequences within the sample encode an identical CDR3. The rearrangement joins TRBV5-1 to TRBJ1-1, with D perhaps matching TRBD1 (6 bases). The CDR3 loop spans 15 amino acids. CDR1 and CDR2 (germline): SGHRS, YFSETQ. V lost 0 bases and J 1 base, leaving 10 bases between the germline ends. Here the CDR3 reads CASSLAGGPNTEAFF. In DNA, the CDR3 is TGCGCCAGCAGCTTGGCGGGGGGGCCGAACACTGAAGCTTTCTTT. The full variable domain, completed using reference TRBV5-1 and TRBJ1-1, is KAGVTQTPRYLIKTRGQQVTLSCSPISGHRSVSWYQQTPGQGLQFLFEYFSETQRNKGNFPGRFSGRQFSNSRSEMNVSTLELGDSALYLCASSLAGGPNTEAFFGQGTRLTVV.

V usage is TRBV7-7 and J usage is TRBJ2-1; 9 nucleotides match TRBD2. The CDR3 loop spans 17 amino acids. The J segment lost 7 bases and the V segment lost 2 bases, leaving 12 bases of the junction unmatched. The germline V gene has CDR1 SSHAT and CDR2 FNYEAQ (reference sequence). This CDR3 is CASSLKPPSGIGNEQFF. The CDR3 nucleotides are TGTGCCAGCAGCTTAAAGCCTCCTAGCGGGATTGGTAATGAGCAGTTCTTC.

V gene TRBV5-4 combines with J gene TRBJ2-5, with D possibly TRBD2 on 5 matching bases. From germline, CDR1 is SGHNT and CDR2 YYREEE (reference sequence). The CDR3 length is 13 residues. Trimming took off 4 bases at V and 5 bases at J, with 12 bases between the two ends. In nucleotides, the CDR3 is TGTGCCAGCAGCCCTGACTATTTGGAGACCCAGTACTTC. As protein: CASSPDYLETQYF.

This sequence joins TRBV7-9 and TRBJ2-5; D may be TRBD2 (6 bases). Between the trimmed V and J ends, which lost 7 bases and 4 bases, there was a span of 16 bases. The CDR3 is 14 residues long. From germline, CDR1 is SEHNR and CDR2 FQNEAQ (reference sequence). The CDR3 region is CASTQGLHPETQYF. In DNA form, the CDR3 reads TGTGCCAGCACCCAGGGACTTCATCCAGAGACCCAGTACTTC. Filled out from reference TRBV7-9 and TRBJ2-5, the complete variable domain reads DTGVSQNPRHKITKRGQNVTFRCDPISEHNRLYWYRQTLGQGPEFLTYFQNEAQLEKSRLLSDRFSAERPKGSFSTLEIQRTEQGDSAMYLCASTQGLHPETQYFGPGTRLLVL.

V usage is TRBV5-1 and J usage is TRBJ2-5; 14 positions agree with TRBD2. Germline assignment: CDR1 SGHRS and CDR2 YFSETQ. Losses at the gene ends were 3 bases for V and 5 bases for J; bases not matched to a gene: 6. This CDR3 has 16 residues. DNA of the CDR3: TGCGCCAGCAGCTCGGGACTAGCGGGGGAGAGGGAGACCCAGTACTTC. This codes for CASSSGLAGERETQYF.